The 4 T cell receptor beta chains presented below share a single source sample, sequenced in a study of cytomegalovirus exposure and HLA in healthy donors. The PCR was carried out with 60 Vbeta primers and 13 Jbeta primers. The method was immunoSEQ multiplex PCR; TCRdb's version includes in-frame clones alone and lacks a portion of them. The sample carries over 130,000 clones, over 75% recorded once. Material: PBMCs. These receptors were taken from a female donor in good health and CMV-seronegative.

V is TRBV30 and J is TRBJ2-2, with 7 nucleotides matching TRBD2. Per the germline V gene, CDR1 is GTSNPN and CDR2 is SVGIG (reference sequence). The CDR3 runs 13 residues. Trimming at V came to 5 bases and at J to 2 bases, leaving 2 bases not matched to a gene. As DNA, the CDR3 is TGTGCCTGGTGGGACTACAACACCGGGGAGCTGTTTTTT. The encoded protein is CAWWDYNTGELFF.

The table lists this clone with a few counts. The rearrangement joins TRBV5-1 to TRBJ2-1; 13 bases map to TRBD2. Germline CDR1 SGHRS, CDR2 YFSETQ. The junction had 10 bases not matched to a gene; V was cut back by 3 bases and J by 7 bases. The CDR3 contains 17 residues. The CDR3 DNA is TGCGCCAGCAGCTGGACTAGCGGGAGTCCCCCAACAAATGAGCAGTTCTTC. It encodes CASSWTSGSPPTNEQFF.

The V gene is TRBV30, the J gene TRBJ2-5; D perhaps matches TRBD2 (6 bases). Germline V gives CDR1 GTSNPN, CDR2 SVGIG (reference sequence). Trimming left V 0 bases short and J 7 bases short, with 15 bases between. The CDR3 has 14 residues. CDR3 in amino acids: CAWSVGGGRGTQYF. The CDR3 coding sequence is TGTGCCTGGAGTGTGGGGGGAGGCCGGGGGACCCAGTACTTC.

The CDR3 nucleotides read TGTGCCAGCAGGGGGGGATTGGAAAAACTGTTTTTT. This encodes CASRGGLEKLFF. This rearrangement joins TRBV27 to TRBJ1-4, with D possibly TRBD1 on 5 matching bases. CDR1 and CDR2 (germline): MNHEY, SMNVEV (reference sequence). Trimming took off 6 bases at V and 8 bases at J, with 10 bases between the two ends. This CDR3 spans 12 amino acids.